This T cell receptor beta chain was documented in a study of blood T cell repertoires in COVID-19. The CDR3 length is 16 residues. Germline values: CDR1 LNHDA, CDR2 SQIVND (reference sequence). With 8 bases removed from V and 0 bases from J, the gap between germline ends came to 19 bases. One Seattle source followed patients from active infection through their disease course. Only in-frame clones appear in the TCRdb table, and some are missing; sequencing was by immunoSEQ multiplex PCR. The table includes about 300,000 clones, about four fifths detected once. This sequence joins TRBV19 and TRBJ1-2, with D possibly matching TRBD1 (6 bases). What was sequenced was peripheral blood. The sequence came from a human donor with COVID-19, enrolled during active disease. The donor label of this sample is uncertain. For the CDR3, the DNA is TGTGCCAGTGTTGGACTCCGGGACATACCTAACTATGGCTACACCTTC. The encoded protein is CASVGLRDIPNYGYTF.